The next 20 T cell receptor beta chains were all read from a single sample in a study of T cell changes during pregnancy in multiple sclerosis. Assay: immunoSEQ multiplex PCR; the TCRdb copy retains only in-frame clones and omits some. The data show about 50,000 clones, about nine tenths seen once. Sequenced here: CD4+ T cells from peripheral blood mononuclear cells, sampled after pregnancy. Receptors originate from a female donor with multiple sclerosis, enrolled in a pregnancy study.

The V gene is TRBV27, the J gene TRBJ1-5, with TRBD1 matching over 8 bases. Germline CDR1 MNHEY, CDR2 SMNVEV (reference sequence). CDR3 length equals 14 residues. J lost 4 bases, V lost 6 bases, and 5 bases had no gene match. The CDR3: CASRNRTGNQPQHF. CDR3 nucleotide sequence: TGTGCCAGCAGGAACCGGACAGGGAATCAGCCCCAGCATTTT.

The chain employs TRBV7-9 and TRBJ1-4; a weak D match, TRBD1 (6 bases). Trimming pared 2 bases from V and 3 bases from J, leaving 10 bases between. CDR3 length: 15 amino acids. CDR1 and CDR2 from the germline V gene are SEHNR and FQNEAQ (reference sequence). The CDR3 DNA is TGTGCCAGCAGCTTAACAGGGATATCTAATGAAAAACTGTTTTTT. Protein: CASSLTGISNEKLFF.

CDR3 sequence (DNA): TGTGCCACCAGCAGAGCGGGAGTAGGCCAAGAGACCCAGTACTTC. It codes for CATSRAGVGQETQYF. The chain carries TRBV15 and TRBJ2-5, with D perhaps TRBD2 (6 bases). The V end lost 1 base, the J end lost 1 base, and 10 bases lay between the germline ends. The germline CDR1 and CDR2 sequences are LNHNV and YYDKDF (reference sequence). The CDR3 length is 15 residues.

The V gene is TRBV4-2, the J gene TRBJ1-2; 8 bases map to TRBD1. CDR1 LGHNA and CDR2 YNFKEQ come from the germline V gene. The CDR3 is 15 residues long. J lost 3 bases, V lost 0 bases, and 3 bases had no gene match. The CDR3 reads CASSQDQGADYGYTF. The CDR3 bases are TGTGCCAGCAGCCAAGACCAGGGGGCGGACTATGGCTACACCTTC.

V is TRBV6-6 and J is TRBJ2-3; D perhaps matches TRBD2 (5 bases). The CDR3 runs 16 residues. The V gene's germline CDR1 is MNHNY and CDR2 SVGAGI (reference sequence). V was cut by 6 bases and J by 0 bases, with 16 bases left in between. The CDR3: CASSLSGSPSTDTQYF. DNA of the CDR3: TGTGCCAGCAGCCTATCGGGGAGCCCTAGCACAGATACGCAGTATTTT.

The chain is built from TRBV28 and TRBJ2-6; D uncertain. Germline CDR1 MDHEN, CDR2 SYDVKM. The CDR3 runs 15 residues. Trimming took off 5 bases at V and 6 bases at J, with 14 bases between the two ends. DNA for the CDR3: TGTGCCAGCAGTCCACGACTCCGAGCGGCCAACGTCCTGACTTTC. This sequence encodes CASSPRLRAANVLTF.

The rearrangement joins TRBV7-2 to TRBJ1-5; the match to TRBD1 covers 8 bases. This CDR3 contains 16 residues. CDR1 and CDR2 from the germline V gene are SGHTA and FQGNSA. V was pared by 5 bases and J by 6 bases, with 12 bases of the junction left unmatched. The CDR3 sequence: CASSHGTGVGGQPQHF. For the CDR3, the DNA is TGTGCCAGCAGCCACGGGACAGGCGTAGGTGGTCAGCCCCAGCATTTT.

The chain is built from TRBV20-1 and TRBJ1-2, with no clear D. This CDR3 has 11 residues. Trimming shortened V by 4 bases and J by 7 bases, and 10 bases separated the two germline ends. From germline, CDR1 is DFQATT and CDR2 SNEGSKA (reference sequence). For the CDR3, the DNA is TGCAGTGCTACAAGGGAGGCTGGCTACACCTTC. This translates into CSATREAGYTF.

In DNA, the CDR3 is TGTGCCAGCAGCTTGGGGCGGGAGTTAAATGAGCAGTTCTTC. Translated: CASSLGRELNEQFF. J is TRBJ2-1 and V is TRBV5-4, with TRBD2 identical over 7 bases. CDR3 length equals 14 residues. Germline CDR1 and CDR2: SGHNT and YYREEE (reference sequence). The trim removed 0 bases at V and 7 bases at J, leaving 4 bases unmatched.

The CDR3 DNA follows: TGTGCCAGCAGCGCTCAGGCCGGACAGATCTACGAGCAGTACTTC. The encoded protein is CASSAQAGQIYEQYF. This rearrangement joins TRBV9 to TRBJ2-7, with D maybe TRBD1 (6 bases). The CDR3 covers 15 residues. V lost 3 bases to trimming and J lost 3 bases, with 16 bases between them. Per germline, CDR1 SGDLS and CDR2 YYNGEE.

J is TRBJ1-1 and V is TRBV7-2; 7 bases map to TRBD1. The germline gives CDR1 SGHTA, CDR2 FQGNSA. The J segment lost 1 base and the V segment lost 5 bases, leaving 10 bases of the junction unmatched. The CDR3 extends over 16 amino acids. In nucleotides, the CDR3 is TGTGCCAGCAGCCTTTCTAGGGGGCGCGGGAACACTGAAGCTTTCTTT. Translating gives CASSLSRGRGNTEAFF.

The gene calls are TRBV19 and TRBJ2-5, with 8 nucleotides matching TRBD1. In germline, CDR1 is LNHDA, CDR2 SQIVND (reference sequence). Trimming took 9 bases from V and 6 from J; bases not matched to a gene: 6. The CDR3 is 12 residues long. The CDR3 reads CASRDRGQTQYF. The DNA of the CDR3 is TGTGCCAGCAGAGACAGGGGACAGACCCAGTACTTC.

The V and J genes are TRBV28 and TRBJ2-1, with a tentative D call TRBD1 (6 bases). The germline CDR1 and CDR2 sequences are MDHEN and SYDVKM. The CDR3 spans 13 residues. Trimming took 9 bases from V and 0 from J, leaving 9 bases between them. Here the CDR3 DNA reads TGTGCCAGTAGGGGGAACTCCTACAATGAGCAGTTCTTC. This translates into CASRGNSYNEQFF.

This sequence joins TRBV30 and TRBJ2-5, with 9 bases that match TRBD1. The length of the CDR3 is 15 residues. The germline V gene has CDR1 GTSNPN and CDR2 SVGIG (reference sequence). After removal of 1 base from V and 3 bases from J, the junction contained 6 bases not matched to a gene. Written as DNA, the CDR3 is TGTGCCTGGAGTGATCCGGGACAGGGTAAAGAGACCCAGTACTTC. This gives the protein CAWSDPGQGKETQYF.

The J gene is TRBJ2-2, the V gene TRBV5-6; the match to TRBD2 covers 10 bases. CDR3 length: 17 residues. CDR1 is SGHDT and CDR2 is YYEEEE in the germline V gene. The J segment lost 4 bases and the V segment lost 0 bases, leaving 6 bases of the junction unmatched. This CDR3 reads CASSLAGASGGTGELFF. The CDR3 DNA reads as TGTGCCAGCAGCTTGGCCGGTGCTAGCGGGGGCACCGGGGAGCTGTTTTTT.

The rearrangement uses TRBV11-2 and TRBJ2-3; 8 bases agree with TRBD2. Germline V CDR1 and CDR2: SGHAT, FQNNGV. The CDR3 covers 16 residues. Trimming took 0 bases from V and 5 from J; bases not matched to a gene: 7. Written as DNA, the CDR3 is TGTGCCAGCAGCTTAGACTCGGGACTAGGGGTAGATACGCAGTATTTT. Its protein is CASSLDSGLGVDTQYF.

The chain joins TRBV19 to TRBJ2-5, with TRBD2 matching 10 bases. Germline CDR1 reads LNHDA; CDR2 reads SQIVND (reference sequence). CDR3 size: 16 residues. Unmatched junction bases numbered 11, after V lost 4 bases and J lost 6 bases. In nucleotides, the CDR3 is TGTGCCAGTAGTAGCCCAAAGGTAGCGGGAGGTCAGACCCAGTACTTC. Protein product: CASSSPKVAGGQTQYF.

The chain couples TRBV7-3 to TRBJ2-3; tentative D call: TRBD2 (6 bases). The germline gives CDR1 SGHTA, CDR2 FQGTGA. This CDR3 region has 14 residues. Trimming took off 2 bases at V and 9 bases at J, with 15 bases between the two ends. The CDR3 region has the DNA TGTGCCAGCAGCTTATGGGGGGAAGGTGCAACGCAGTATTTT. Its protein is CASSLWGEGATQYF.

This chain uses TRBV5-6 with TRBJ1-1; D uncertain. Germline V gene lookup returns CDR1 SGHDT and CDR2 YYEEEE. Trimming shortened V by 2 bases and J by 6 bases, and 8 bases separated the two germline ends. CDR3 length: 12 amino acids. CDR3 DNA sequence: TGTGCCAGCAGCTTCGGGAGATCTGAAGCTTTCTTT. It encodes CASSFGRSEAFF.

This clone was seen just once. The genes are TRBV28 and TRBJ2-1; D call uncertain. Trimming cost V 2 bases and J 13 bases, with 9 bases left between them. From germline, CDR1 is MDHEN and CDR2 SYDVKM. The CDR3 is made up of 11 amino acids. CDR3 protein: CASSLPGFQFF. In DNA, the CDR3 is TGTGCCAGCAGTTTACCGGGTTTTCAGTTCTTC.